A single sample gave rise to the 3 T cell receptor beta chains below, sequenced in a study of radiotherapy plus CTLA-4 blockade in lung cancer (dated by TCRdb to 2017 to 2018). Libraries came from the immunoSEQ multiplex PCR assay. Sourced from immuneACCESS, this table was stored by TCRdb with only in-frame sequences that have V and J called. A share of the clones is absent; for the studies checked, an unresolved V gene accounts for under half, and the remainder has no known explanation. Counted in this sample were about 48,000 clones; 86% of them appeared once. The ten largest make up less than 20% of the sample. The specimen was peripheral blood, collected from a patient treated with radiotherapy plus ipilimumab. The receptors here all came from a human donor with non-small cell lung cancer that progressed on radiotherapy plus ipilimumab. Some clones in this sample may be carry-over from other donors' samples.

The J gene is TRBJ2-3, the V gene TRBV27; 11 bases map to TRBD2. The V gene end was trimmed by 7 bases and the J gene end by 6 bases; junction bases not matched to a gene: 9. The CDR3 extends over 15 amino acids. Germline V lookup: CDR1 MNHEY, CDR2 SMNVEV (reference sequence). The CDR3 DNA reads TGTGCCAGCACCTTAGCGGGAGGGCCCTCGGATACGCAGTATTTT. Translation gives CASTLAGGPSDTQYF.

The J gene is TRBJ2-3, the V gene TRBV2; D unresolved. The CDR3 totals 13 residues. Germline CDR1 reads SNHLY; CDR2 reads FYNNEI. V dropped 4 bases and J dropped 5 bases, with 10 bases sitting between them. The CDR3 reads CASSAEAGDTQYF. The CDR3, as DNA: TGTGCCAGCAGTGCCGAGGCCGGAGATACGCAGTATTTT. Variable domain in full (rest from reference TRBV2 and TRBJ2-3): EPEVTQTPSHQVTQMGQEVILRCVPISNHLYFYWYRQILGQKVEFLVSFYNNEISEKSEIFDDQFSVERPDGSNFTLKIRSTKLEDSAMYFCASSAEAGDTQYFGPGTRLTVL.

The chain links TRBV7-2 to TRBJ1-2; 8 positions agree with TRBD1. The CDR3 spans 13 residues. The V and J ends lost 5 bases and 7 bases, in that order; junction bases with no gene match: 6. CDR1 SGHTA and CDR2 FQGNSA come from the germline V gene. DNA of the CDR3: TGTGCCAGCAGCCCAGGACAGGGCCCTGGCTACACCTTC. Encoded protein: CASSPGQGPGYTF.